This T cell receptor beta chain was sequenced in a study of blood T cell repertoires in COVID-19. This CDR3 is 16 amino acids long. Germline loops: CDR1 ENHRY, CDR2 SYGVKD. The V gene end was trimmed by 10 bases and the J gene end by 0 bases; junction bases not matched to a gene: 14. This clone showed up just once. Clones were read by immunoSEQ multiplex PCR, and TCRdb kept only the in-frame ones, dropping some. Of 90,000 to 120,000 clones listed, about three quarters are singletons. This TCR was sampled from a man between 65 and 85 years old with acute or convalescent COVID-19. The sequenced sample consisted of peripheral blood. The rearrangement uses TRBV10-3 and TRBJ2-7; 8 bases match TRBD1. CDR3 nucleotides: TGTGCCACCGACGAGGGCAGGGGGCCCTTCTCCTACGAGCAGTACTTC. Amino acids: CATDEGRGPFSYEQYF.